What follows describes a single TCR beta chain. Clones were sequenced by immunoSEQ multiplex PCR, and TCRdb holds only the in-frame ones, with some missing. The sample lists under 450,000 clones; over 75% were seen once. The CDR3 is 14 amino acids. Deletions cut 0 bases from V and 4 bases from J, with 8 bases between. Germline V CDR1 and CDR2: SGHDT, YYEEEE. The data stem from a study of control samples from healthy donors and cancer patients. The gene calls are TRBV5-6 and TRBJ1-5, with D maybe TRBD1 (5 bases). The sequence was collected from a man aged 40-50 years with head and neck cancer. The sample was PBMCs. CDR3 residues: CASSLAGINQPQHF. The CDR3 DNA is TGTGCCAGCAGCTTGGCAGGGATAAATCAGCCCCAGCATTTT.